The 16 T cell receptor beta chains below come from one sample, sequenced in a study of CD8+ T cells in alopecia areata. RNA extraction and reverse transcription yielded cDNA as sequencing template. Using immunoSEQ multiplex PCR, the repertoire was profiled, and TCRdb retains in-frame clones only, with some absent. The data show 55,000 to 70,000 clones, about 44% seen once. The sequencing used CD8+ T cells sorted from blood, collected at week 0. The source of these receptors is a human donor with alopecia areata.

This clone has only a few counts. This chain uses TRBV29-1 with TRBJ1-2; D is ambiguous. Germline V gene lookup returns CDR1 SQVTM and CDR2 ANQGSEA. V lost 5 bases, J lost 4 bases, and 11 bases lay in between. This CDR3 has 12 residues. CDR3 protein: CSVPDVGYGYTF. CDR3 coding DNA: TGCAGCGTTCCCGATGTGGGCTATGGCTACACCTTC.

This clone has a handful of counts. This rearrangement joins TRBV29-1 to TRBJ2-7; 9 bases are a match to TRBD2. J gave up 4 bases and V 3 bases, and 4 bases lay outside the gene matches. The CDR3 loop spans 13 amino acids. The germline V gene has CDR1 SQVTM and CDR2 ANQGSEA. The CDR3 DNA follows: TGCAGCGTTGAGCTAGCGGGGCGGTACGAGCAGTACTTC. It is translated as CSVELAGRYEQYF.

This clone occurred a few times. The rearrangement links TRBV27 to TRBJ2-1; tentative D call: TRBD1 (5 bases). The germline CDR1 and CDR2 sequences are MNHEY and SMNVEV (reference sequence). V lost 5 bases to trimming and J lost 5 bases, with 16 bases between them. The CDR3 runs to 15 residues. The CDR3 DNA sequence: TGTGCCAGCAGTCAAACCCAGGGCTACAACAATGAGCAGTTCTTC. Residues: CASSQTQGYNNEQFF.

The chain has TRBV19 and TRBJ2-2, with 7 bases matching TRBD2. Germline V lookup: CDR1 LNHDA, CDR2 SQIVND (reference sequence). The CDR3 totals 15 residues. Trimming removed 9 bases from V and 3 bases from J; junction bases left unmatched: 10. The DNA of the CDR3 is TGTGCCAGCCAGCGGGACGAGGTGTACACCGGGGAGCTGTTTTTT. Translated, it gives CASQRDEVYTGELFF.

Written as DNA, the CDR3 is TGTGCCAGCAGTGAACTGGGATTAGGACAGTTCTACGAGCAGTACTTC. Amino acid sequence: CASSELGLGQFYEQYF. The V and J genes are TRBV6-1 and TRBJ2-7, with D possibly TRBD1 on 6 matching bases. Germline values: CDR1 MNHNS, CDR2 SASEGT. The CDR3 spans 16 residues. Trimming cost V 2 bases and J 3 bases, with 17 bases left between them.

This clone was recorded once. The chain employs TRBV27 and TRBJ2-4, with 10 bases identical to TRBD2. Germline V gives CDR1 MNHEY, CDR2 SMNVEV (reference sequence). The J segment lost 2 bases and the V segment lost 5 bases, leaving 3 bases of the junction unmatched. The CDR3 covers 15 residues. CDR3 DNA sequence: TGTGCCAGCAGTCAACTAGCGGGATCCAAAAACATTCAGTACTTC. It is translated as CASSQLAGSKNIQYF.

CDR3 in DNA: TGTGCTAGTGGTTTGGGGAGTAATGAGCAGTTCTTC. Amino acids: CASGLGSNEQFF. This chain uses TRBV12-5 with TRBJ2-1, with D unclear. V lost 1 base and J lost 7, with 5 bases in between. Germline CDR1 reads LGHNT; CDR2 reads FRNRAP. There are 12 residues in the CDR3.

This clone was seen once. V is TRBV5-1 and J is TRBJ2-1; D not certain. The CDR3 has 11 amino acids. The V and J ends lost 1 base and 9 bases respectively, with 5 bases between them. The germline V gene encodes CDR1 SGHRS and CDR2 YFSETQ. This CDR3 is CASSLTIEQFF. In DNA, the CDR3 is TGCGCCAGCAGCTTGACAATTGAGCAGTTCTTC.

This clone was seen only once. The chain has TRBV4-2 and TRBJ2-7; 7 nucleotides align to TRBD1. The V segment lost 4 bases and the J segment 2 bases; nucleotides outside the gene matches: 8. The CDR3 has 15 amino acids. CDR1 and CDR2 (germline): LGHNA, YNFKEQ. CDR3 loop: CASSLNPGQTYEQYF. CDR3 bases: TGTGCCAGCAGCCTAAACCCGGGACAGACCTACGAGCAGTACTTC.

This clone turned up a few times. The rearrangement uses TRBV5-1 and TRBJ1-1; tentatively, D is TRBD1 (5 bases). The CDR3 has 15 residues. From germline, CDR1 is SGHRS and CDR2 YFSETQ. The V end lost 7 bases, the J end lost 1 base, and 17 bases lay between the germline ends. The CDR3 nucleotides read TGCGCCAGCGAGAAGGGGACCTGGGGGAACACTGAAGCTTTCTTT. Translating it yields CASEKGTWGNTEAFF.

The chain carries TRBV27 and TRBJ2-1; D gene ambiguous. This CDR3 comprises 13 residues. Trimming cost V 0 bases and J 7 bases, with 7 bases left between them. Germline V CDR1 and CDR2: MNHEY, SMNVEV (reference sequence). DNA for the CDR3: TGTGCCAGCAGTTTATCCACAGCGAATGAGCAGTTCTTC. Its protein is CASSLSTANEQFF.

This clone has only one observation. The chain joins TRBV29-1 to TRBJ1-5; 7 bases agree with TRBD1. The CDR3 is 12 amino acids. Germline V gene sequence: CDR1 SQVTM, CDR2 ANQGSEA. V was pared by 4 bases and J by 7 bases, with 4 bases of the junction left unmatched. The CDR3 nucleotides read TGCAGCGTTGGGGTAGGGGGCCAGCCCCAGCATTTT. Translating gives CSVGVGGQPQHF.

The chain combines TRBV27 with TRBJ2-7; maybe TRBD1 (6 bases). Trimming removed 6 bases from V and 3 bases from J, with 6 bases in between. Looked up from germline, CDR1 is MNHEY and CDR2 is SMNVEV (reference sequence). This CDR3 region has 11 residues. The chain's CDR3 is CASRGGYEQYF. DNA for the CDR3: TGTGCCAGCAGAGGGGGCTACGAGCAGTACTTC.

The sample holds one count of this clone. V gene TRBV11-2 combines with J gene TRBJ2-5, with D maybe TRBD1 (7 bases). The germline gives CDR1 SGHAT, CDR2 FQNNGV. The CDR3 extends over 14 amino acids. The V end was cut by 2 bases, the J end by 3 bases, with 10 bases between. The CDR3 loop reads CASSLTGEEETQYF. The CDR3 coding sequence is TGTGCCAGCAGCTTAACAGGGGAGGAAGAGACCCAGTACTTC.

Worth noting for this clone: This sample includes further DNA sequences coding for the same CDR3. The chain has TRBV9 and TRBJ1-5, with a weak D call TRBD1 (5 bases). The length of the CDR3 is 13 residues. V was pared by 3 bases and J by 3 bases, with 7 bases between. Germline CDR1 and CDR2: SGDLS and YYNGEE. The CDR3 spells CASSEGYNQPQHF. DNA of the CDR3: TGTGCCAGCAGCGAGGGGTACAATCAGCCCCAGCATTTT.

The sample holds a few counts of this clone. The chain has TRBV6-1 and TRBJ2-7, with TRBD2 matching over 8 bases. CDR1 MNHNS and CDR2 SASEGT come from the germline V gene. CDR3 length: 15 residues. The J segment lost 0 bases and the V segment lost 4 bases, leaving 5 bases of the junction unmatched. In nucleotides, the CDR3 is TGTGCCAGCAGTGTGACTAGCGATTACTCCTACGAGCAGTACTTC. Translation gives CASSVTSDYSYEQYF.